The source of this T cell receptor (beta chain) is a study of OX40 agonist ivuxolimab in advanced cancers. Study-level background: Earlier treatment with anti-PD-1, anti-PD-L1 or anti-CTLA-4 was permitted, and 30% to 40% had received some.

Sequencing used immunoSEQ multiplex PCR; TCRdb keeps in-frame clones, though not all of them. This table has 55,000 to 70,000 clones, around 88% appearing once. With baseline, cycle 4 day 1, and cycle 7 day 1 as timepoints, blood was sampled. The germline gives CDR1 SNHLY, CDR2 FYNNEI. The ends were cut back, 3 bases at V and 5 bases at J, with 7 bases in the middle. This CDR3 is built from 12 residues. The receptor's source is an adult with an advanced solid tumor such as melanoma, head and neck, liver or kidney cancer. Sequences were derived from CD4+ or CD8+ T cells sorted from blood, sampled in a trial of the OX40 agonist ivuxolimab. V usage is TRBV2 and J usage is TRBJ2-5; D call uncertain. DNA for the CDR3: TGTGCCAGCAGTGAGTTCATCGAGACCCAGTACTTC. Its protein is CASSEFIETQYF. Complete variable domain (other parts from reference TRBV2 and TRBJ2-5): EPEVTQTPSHQVTQMGQEVILRCVPISNHLYFYWYRQILGQKVEFLVSFYNNEISEKSEIFDDQFSVERPDGSNFTLKIRSTKLEDSAMYFCASSEFIETQYFGPGTRLLVL.